These T cell receptor beta chains were read from a single sample in a study of blood T cell repertoires in COVID-19. Clones were read by immunoSEQ multiplex PCR, and TCRdb kept only the in-frame ones, dropping some. In the table there are approximately 280,000 clones, about 88% of which are singletons. Sequenced material: peripheral blood. The origin of the receptors is a woman in her sixties or seventies with acute or convalescent COVID-19. Both conserved end residues are part of each CDR3. The D gene is left open where the match is weak. Only some rows state a clone size, as once, few, many or a class for expanded clones.

v_call: TRBV6-5; d_call: TRBD1; clone_size: -; j_call: TRBJ1-2; cdr3_aa: CASSYSIGQDLYGYTF; cdr3_nt: TGTGCCAGCAGTTACTCGATTGGACAGGACCTCTATGGCTACACCTTC
v_call: TRBV12-5; d_call: -; clone_size: few; j_call: TRBJ1-1; cdr3_aa: CASGLGRGGSTEAFF; cdr3_nt: TGTGCTAGTGGTTTGGGACGGGGGGGATCGACTGAAGCTTTCTTT
v_call: TRBV5-1; d_call: -; clone_size: -; j_call: TRBJ2-7; cdr3_aa: CASSPWETSTGKEQYF; cdr3_nt: TGCGCCAGCAGCCCTTGGGAGACCTCGACGGGAAAAGAGCAGTACTTC
v_call: TRBV3-1/TRBV3-2; d_call: TRBD1; clone_size: -; j_call: TRBJ2-7; cdr3_aa: CASSQRDRNYEQYF; cdr3_nt: TGTGCCAGCAGCCAACGGGACAGAAACTACGAGCAGTACTTC
v_call: TRBV24-1; d_call: TRBD1; clone_size: once; j_call: TRBJ1-5; cdr3_aa: CATSATGGAQPQHF; cdr3_nt: TGTGCCACCAGTGCAACAGGGGGAGCTCAGCCCCAGCATTTT
v_call: TRBV29-1; d_call: -; clone_size: once; j_call: TRBJ1-1; cdr3_aa: CSVSRPPGTTYTEAFF; cdr3_nt: TGCAGCGTTTCGAGGCCCCCCGGGACAACTTACACTGAAGCTTTCTTT
v_call: TRBV3-1/TRBV3-2; d_call: TRBD1; clone_size: -; j_call: TRBJ1-4; cdr3_aa: CASSQEDRGDEKLFF; cdr3_nt: TGTGCCAGCAGCCAAGAGGACAGGGGCGATGAAAAACTGTTTTTT
v_call: TRBV9; d_call: -; clone_size: -; j_call: TRBJ1-6; cdr3_aa: CASSVEAAYNSPLHF; cdr3_nt: TGTGCCAGCAGCGTAGAGGCAGCGTATAATTCACCCCTCCACTTT
v_call: TRBV2; d_call: -; clone_size: -; j_call: TRBJ1-1; cdr3_aa: CASRPTENTEAFF; cdr3_nt: TGTGCCAGCAGACCCACAGAGAACACTGAAGCTTTCTTT
v_call: TRBV19; d_call: TRBD2; clone_size: -; j_call: TRBJ2-1; cdr3_aa: CASSLLGLAGGDEQFF; cdr3_nt: TGTGCCAGTAGTCTCCTGGGGCTAGCGGGTGGGGATGAGCAGTTCTTC
v_call: TRBV24-1; d_call: TRBD2; clone_size: -; j_call: TRBJ2-1; cdr3_aa: CATSEPGASGRGEQFF; cdr3_nt: TGTGCCACCAGTGAACCTGGGGCTAGCGGGAGAGGTGAGCAGTTCTTC
v_call: TRBV4-3; d_call: -; clone_size: -; j_call: TRBJ2-6; cdr3_aa: CASSQGPGGANVLTF; cdr3_nt: TGCGCCAGCAGCCAAGGCCCAGGAGGGGCCAACGTCCTGACTTTC
v_call: TRBV13; d_call: -; clone_size: -; j_call: TRBJ1-1; cdr3_aa: CASSEGLRNTEAFF; cdr3_nt: TGTGCCAGCAGCGAGGGACTAAGAAACACTGAAGCTTTCTTT
v_call: TRBV19; d_call: TRBD1; clone_size: -; j_call: TRBJ1-4; cdr3_aa: CASSTLRDRRYGTNEKLFF; cdr3_nt: TGTGCCAGTAGTACGCTCCGGGACAGACGTTATGGAACTAATGAAAAACTGTTTTTT
v_call: TRBV7-2; d_call: TRBD2; clone_size: -; j_call: TRBJ2-2; cdr3_aa: CASSLGTSGIGRNTGELFF; cdr3_nt: TGTGCCAGCAGCCTAGGGACTAGCGGGATCGGGAGGAACACCGGGGAGCTGTTTTTT
v_call: TRBV4-1; d_call: -; clone_size: -; j_call: TRBJ2-1; cdr3_aa: CASSEEQGSYNEQFF; cdr3_nt: TGCGCCAGCAGCGAGGAACAGGGCTCCTACAATGAGCAGTTCTTC
v_call: TRBV12-5; d_call: -; clone_size: many; j_call: TRBJ1-2; cdr3_aa: CASGLEIQSINYGYTF; cdr3_nt: TGTGCTAGTGGTTTGGAAATACAGAGCATTAACTATGGCTACACCTTC
v_call: TRBV5-8; d_call: TRBD1; clone_size: -; j_call: TRBJ1-1; cdr3_aa: CASSLRTGTGGLAFF; cdr3_nt: TGTGCCAGCAGCTTGCGAACCGGGACAGGGGGACTCGCTTTCTTT
v_call: TRBV7-9; d_call: -; clone_size: -; j_call: TRBJ1-3; cdr3_aa: CASSYLKGGLSGNTIYF; cdr3_nt: TGTGCCAGCAGCTACCTCAAGGGAGGCCTCTCTGGAAACACCATATATTTT
v_call: TRBV11-3; d_call: TRBD1; clone_size: -; j_call: TRBJ1-2; cdr3_aa: CASSFKPGQGSNGYTF; cdr3_nt: TGTGCCAGCAGCTTTAAACCGGGACAGGGCTCCAATGGCTACACCTTC
v_call: TRBV27; d_call: TRBD1; clone_size: once; j_call: TRBJ1-1; cdr3_aa: CASRTGSVAFF; cdr3_nt: TGTGCCAGCAGGACAGGGTCGGTAGCTTTCTTT
v_call: TRBV5-1; d_call: -; clone_size: -; j_call: TRBJ1-5; cdr3_aa: CASRAGTYSNQPQHF; cdr3_nt: TGCGCCAGCAGGGCCGGGACATATAGCAATCAGCCCCAGCATTTT
v_call: TRBV5-4; d_call: -; clone_size: -; j_call: TRBJ2-1; cdr3_aa: CASSRGPEMGLGVNNEQFF; cdr3_nt: TGTGCCAGCAGTCGAGGACCGGAAATGGGGCTCGGTGTCAACAATGAGCAGTTCTTC
v_call: TRBV7-3; d_call: -; clone_size: -; j_call: TRBJ2-5; cdr3_aa: CASSLTGLPEETQYF; cdr3_nt: TGTGCCAGCAGCTTGACGGGACTGCCAGAAGAGACCCAGTACTTC
v_call: TRBV7-3; d_call: TRBD2; clone_size: -; j_call: TRBJ2-1; cdr3_aa: CASSSTSGRALEQFF; cdr3_nt: TGTGCCAGCAGCTCCACTAGCGGGAGGGCCCTTGAGCAGTTCTTC
v_call: TRBV29-1; d_call: -; clone_size: -; j_call: TRBJ2-1; cdr3_aa: CSVAGGNEQFF; cdr3_nt: TGCAGCGTAGCCGGGGGCAATGAGCAGTTCTTC
v_call: TRBV28; d_call: -; clone_size: -; j_call: TRBJ2-1; cdr3_aa: CASSRLDRSSYNEQFF; cdr3_nt: TGTGCCAGCAGTCGACTCGATAGGAGCTCCTACAATGAGCAGTTCTTC
v_call: TRBV4-2; d_call: -; clone_size: -; j_call: TRBJ1-3; cdr3_aa: CASSTTHGNTIYF; cdr3_nt: TGTGCCAGCAGCACTACGCACGGAAACACCATATATTTT
v_call: TRBV7-2; d_call: -; clone_size: -; j_call: TRBJ2-5; cdr3_aa: CASSPGQNQETQYF; cdr3_nt: TGTGCCAGCAGCCCTGGACAGAATCAAGAGACCCAGTACTTC
v_call: TRBV4-3; d_call: -; clone_size: once; j_call: TRBJ1-4; cdr3_aa: CASSQGQQNEKLFF; cdr3_nt: TGCGCCAGCAGCCAGGGGCAGCAGAATGAAAAACTGTTTTTT
v_call: TRBV6-5; d_call: TRBD1; clone_size: once; j_call: TRBJ1-2; cdr3_aa: CASTPFEGAFGGYTF; cdr3_nt: TGTGCCAGCACCCCCTTTGAGGGGGCTTTCGGTGGCTACACCTTC
v_call: TRBV3-1/TRBV3-2; d_call: TRBD1; clone_size: -; j_call: TRBJ2-5; cdr3_aa: CASSPAGTVGAQYF; cdr3_nt: TGTGCCAGCAGCCCCGCCGGGACAGTAGGGGCCCAGTACTTC
v_call: TRBV3-1/TRBV3-2; d_call: TRBD1; clone_size: once; j_call: TRBJ1-5; cdr3_aa: CASSQAGTGGLSPQHF; cdr3_nt: TGTGCCAGCAGCCAAGCCGGGACAGGGGGCCTCTCACCCCAGCATTTT
v_call: TRBV20-1; d_call: -; clone_size: -; j_call: TRBJ1-1; cdr3_aa: CSARDSTEAFF; cdr3_nt: TGCAGTGCTAGAGATAGTACGGAGGCTTTCTTT
v_call: TRBV4-1; d_call: -; clone_size: -; j_call: TRBJ1-6; cdr3_aa: CASSQEGRGRDSPLHF; cdr3_nt: TGCGCCAGCAGCCAAGAGGGCAGGGGTCGGGATTCACCCCTCCACTTT
v_call: TRBV6-1; d_call: -; clone_size: -; j_call: TRBJ1-5; cdr3_aa: CASSEAPGGQSSFF; cdr3_nt: TGTGCCAGCAGTGAAGCTCCCGGAGGACAGAGTAGCTTTTTT
v_call: TRBV15; d_call: TRBD1; clone_size: -; j_call: TRBJ1-2; cdr3_aa: CATTLTGQGNYGYTF; cdr3_nt: TGTGCCACCACTCTCACGGGACAGGGGAACTATGGCTACACCTTC
v_call: TRBV27; d_call: TRBD2; clone_size: -; j_call: TRBJ2-1; cdr3_aa: CASSLAGGAYNEQFF; cdr3_nt: TGTGCCAGCAGTTTAGCGGGAGGCGCCTACAATGAGCAGTTCTTC
v_call: TRBV24-1; d_call: -; clone_size: -; j_call: TRBJ2-7; cdr3_aa: CATSDGGFLEQYF; cdr3_nt: TGTGCCACCAGTGATGGGGGGTTCCTGGAGCAGTACTTC
v_call: TRBV27; d_call: TRBD1; clone_size: -; j_call: TRBJ2-1; cdr3_aa: CASSSPGTGINEQFF; cdr3_nt: TGTGCCAGCAGTTCCCCCGGGACAGGGATCAATGAGCAGTTCTTC
v_call: TRBV7-2; d_call: TRBD2; clone_size: -; j_call: TRBJ2-5; cdr3_aa: CASSPSRTREETQYF; cdr3_nt: TGTGCCAGCAGCCCTAGCCGGACTAGAGAAGAGACCCAGTACTTC